This T cell receptor (beta chain) was recorded in a study of blood T cells in healthy people across ages. Study results and limitations: Using unsorted PBMCs precluded a conclusive naive versus antigen-experienced comparison.

Primers used in a second PCR of about 7 to 12 cycles were a sample-barcoded 5' primer and a J-beta primer mix. A template-switch adaptor with 12 random nucleotides tagged each cDNA molecule. Each CDR3 protein is one row after TCRdb ran MiXCR on the 5' RACE reads. The sample carries about 580,000 distinct CDR3 sequences, 47% recorded once. About this clonotype itself: The antigen remains undetermined. A much larger clone differs by one base, so this may be a read error.

The CDR3 runs 14 residues. The germline V gene encodes CDR1 KGHDR and CDR2 SFDVKD. This chain uses TRBV24-1 with TRBJ2-1, with a tentative D call TRBD1 (5 bases). This clonotype was obtained from a man older than 75 in good health. Specimen: blood. CDR3 coding DNA: TGTGCCACCGGTGACCCGAAGGGGATCAATGAGCAGTTCTTC. Its translation is CATGDPKGINEQFF.